These 23 T cell receptor beta chains share one sample of origin, sequenced in a study of cytomegalovirus exposure and HLA in healthy donors. PCR involved 60 Vbeta and 13 Jbeta primers. Repertoires were generated with immunoSEQ multiplex PCR, while TCRdb's copy carries only in-frame clones and drops some. This table has about 93,000 clones, about 80% appearing once. Sequencing input: PBMCs. The source of these receptors is a man aged 25-45 years in good health and CMV-seronegative.

The rearrangement joins TRBV4-2 to TRBJ2-2; 7 nucleotides align to TRBD2. The junction had 2 bases not matched to a gene; V was cut back by 0 bases and J by 4 bases. CDR1 is LGHNA and CDR2 is YNFKEQ in the germline V gene. There are 15 residues in the CDR3. Here the CDR3 DNA reads TGTGCCAGCAGCCAAGATGGGGGGGGCACCGGGGAGCTGTTTTTT. Protein sequence: CASSQDGGGTGELFF.

The chain carries TRBV6-5 and TRBJ2-2; 8 bases map to TRBD2. This CDR3 is 14 amino acids long. CDR1 is MNHEY and CDR2 is SVGAGI in the germline V gene. V lost 6 bases and J lost 7; bases outside the gene matches: 7. As DNA, the CDR3 is TGTGCCAGCAGGGTCGGGGGGGCCTTCGGGGAGCTGTTTTTT. It codes for CASRVGGAFGELFF.

CDR3 DNA sequence: TGTGCCAGCAGCGTATCTCCCGCCGGGACAGGGGACACAGATACGCAGTATTTT. It encodes CASSVSPAGTGDTDTQYF. The V call is TRBV9, the J call TRBJ2-3, with TRBD1 matching over 10 bases. Germline lookup yields CDR1 SGDLS and CDR2 YYNGEE. This CDR3 region has 18 residues. The trim removed 1 base at V and 2 bases at J, leaving 10 bases unmatched.

This chain joins TRBV25-1 and TRBJ2-2, with 7 bases that match TRBD1. J was trimmed by 0 bases and V by 8 bases; bases with no gene match: 6. There are 15 residues in the CDR3. Germline V gives CDR1 MGHDK, CDR2 SYGVNS. The CDR3 region has the DNA TGTGCCAGCCAAGGACAGGCACCGAACACCGGGGAGCTGTTTTTT. This sequence encodes CASQGQAPNTGELFF.

This chain connects TRBV27 to TRBJ2-1; tentatively, D is TRBD1 (5 bases). Looked up from germline, CDR1 is MNHEY and CDR2 is SMNVEV (reference sequence). The length of the CDR3 is 12 residues. V lost 6 bases and J 8 bases, leaving 11 bases between the germline ends. CDR3 residues: CASSSAGYEQFF. Written as DNA, the CDR3 is TGTGCCAGCAGCAGTGCAGGGTATGAGCAGTTCTTC.

The chain carries TRBV28 and TRBJ1-5; TRBD1 aligns across 7 bases. The germline CDR1 and CDR2 sequences are MDHEN and SYDVKM. With 6 bases clipped from V and 4 bases from J, the junction kept 9 bases outside the gene matches. The CDR3 totals 15 residues. This CDR3 reads CASREAGTENQPQHF. DNA for the CDR3: TGTGCCAGCAGGGAGGCCGGGACAGAGAATCAGCCCCAGCATTTT.

The chain has TRBV27 and TRBJ2-2, with 10 bases fitting TRBD2. The CDR3 has 16 amino acids. The V gene end was trimmed by 3 bases and the J gene end by 5 bases; junction bases not matched to a gene: 6. CDR1 and CDR2 from the germline V gene are MNHEY and SMNVEV (reference sequence). This CDR3 is CASSFSSGGITGELFF. CDR3 sequence (DNA): TGTGCCAGCAGTTTTTCTAGCGGGGGTATTACCGGGGAGCTGTTTTTT.

This clone was found once. The chain combines TRBV29-1 with TRBJ2-1; D is perhaps TRBD2 (5 bases). The V gene lost 7 bases and the J gene lost 7 bases, with 20 bases spanning the gap. The length of the CDR3 is 14 residues. Germline CDR1 SQVTM, CDR2 ANQGSEA. CDR3 nucleotide sequence: TGCAGCGCCGAACCGGGAATTCTTTGGAATGAGCAGTTCTTC. Translating gives CSAEPGILWNEQFF.

J is TRBJ1-1 and V is TRBV27; the D is unclear. Per the germline V gene, CDR1 is MNHEY and CDR2 is SMNVEV (reference sequence). The CDR3 extends over 15 amino acids. Trimming took off 0 bases at V and 5 bases at J, with 13 bases between the two ends. The CDR3 DNA sequence: TGTGCCAGCAGTTTATCCGGAGATATCTGGACTGAAGCTTTCTTT. This sequence encodes CASSLSGDIWTEAFF.

This clone was detected only once. The rearrangement links TRBV6-5 to TRBJ2-5; no clear D gene. Germline V gives CDR1 MNHEY, CDR2 SVGAGI. V was trimmed by 4 bases and J by 3 bases, leaving 15 bases between them. The CDR3 loop spans 15 amino acids. Here the CDR3 reads CASSFAAARKETQYF. The CDR3, as DNA: TGTGCCAGCAGTTTCGCCGCAGCCAGGAAAGAGACCCAGTACTTC.

The table lists this clone with a count of one. The chain links TRBV5-6 to TRBJ2-3; TRBD1 agrees at 9 bases. CDR3 length: 15 residues. V lost 4 bases, J lost 5 bases, and 8 bases stayed unmatched. The germline V gene has CDR1 SGHDT and CDR2 YYEEEE. In nucleotides, the CDR3 is TGTGCCAGCAGCCGGACAGGGGAAAGGGGAGATACGCAGTATTTT. Translation gives CASSRTGERGDTQYF. The complete variable domain, with remaining parts taken from reference TRBV5-6 and TRBJ2-3, reads DAGVTQSPTHLIKTRGQQVTLRCSPKSGHDTVSWYQQALGQGPQFIFQYYEEEERQRGNFPDRFSGHQFPNYSSELNVNALLLGDSALYLCASSRTGERGDTQYFGPGTRLTVL.

The chain has TRBV6-6 and TRBJ1-2; TRBD1 might be the D (6 bases). V was trimmed by 7 bases and J by 7 bases, leaving 13 bases between them. This CDR3 is built from 12 residues. Germline CDR1 MNHNY, CDR2 SVGAGI (reference sequence). CDR3 coding DNA: TGTGCCAGCAAGGGGGGGGCAGGTGGCTACACCTTC. Its protein product is CASKGGAGGYTF.

This clone was counted only a few times. The CDR3 spells CASSHATGGNYEQYF. In DNA form, the CDR3 reads TGCGCCAGCAGCCACGCTACAGGGGGAAACTACGAGCAGTACTTC. The chain employs TRBV4-3 and TRBJ2-7; the match to TRBD1 covers 8 bases. Per the germline V gene, CDR1 is LGHNA and CDR2 is YSLEER. V was pared by 3 bases and J by 3 bases, with 7 bases of the junction left unmatched. The CDR3 consists of 15 residues.

The V gene is TRBV6-6, the J gene TRBJ2-7, with D tentatively TRBD2 (6 bases). The CDR3 is 14 amino acids. CDR1 is MNHNY and CDR2 is SVGAGI in the germline V gene (reference sequence). Trimming removed 2 bases at V and 6 bases at J, with 14 bases between. The DNA of the CDR3 is TGTGCCAGCAGTTACGCGGCAGGGAGGAGCGAGCAGTACGTC. Translated: CASSYAAGRSEQYV.

This clone has only one observation. V is TRBV5-4 and J is TRBJ2-5; 10 positions match TRBD2. CDR3 size: 14 residues. Germline CDR1 reads SGHNT; CDR2 reads YYREEE (reference sequence). V lost 1 base, J lost 4 bases, and 1 base stayed unmatched. CDR3 sequence reads: CASSLRLAGETQYF. CDR3 in DNA: TGTGCCAGCAGCTTGAGACTAGCGGGAGAGACCCAGTACTTC. Complete variable domain (other parts from reference TRBV5-4 and TRBJ2-5): ETGVTQSPTHLIKTRGQQVTLRCSSQSGHNTVSWYQQALGQGPQFIFQYYREEENGRGNFPPRFSGLQFPNYSSELNVNALELDDSALYLCASSLRLAGETQYFGPGTRLLVL.

As DNA, the CDR3 is TGCGCCAGCAGCCAAGAACCAGGGAATGTTTTTGATACGCAGTATTTT. Protein sequence: CASSQEPGNVFDTQYF. The rearrangement joins TRBV4-3 to TRBJ2-3; tentative D call: TRBD1 (5 bases). This CDR3 contains 16 residues. The ends were cut back, 0 bases at V and 6 bases at J, with 16 bases in the middle. Germline V CDR1 and CDR2: LGHNA, YSLEER.

The J gene is TRBJ2-5, the V gene TRBV5-1, with TRBD2 matching over 8 bases. The J segment lost 1 base and the V segment lost 0 bases, leaving 5 bases of the junction unmatched. The CDR3 length is 16 residues. Germline V gives CDR1 SGHRS, CDR2 YFSETQ. The CDR3 loop is CASSLASTSGQETQYF. The DNA of the CDR3 is TGCGCCAGCAGCTTGGCCTCCACTAGCGGCCAAGAGACCCAGTACTTC. Using reference TRBV5-1 and TRBJ2-5 for the parts outside the CDR3, the full variable domain is KAGVTQTPRYLIKTRGQQVTLSCSPISGHRSVSWYQQTPGQGLQFLFEYFSETQRNKGNFPGRFSGRQFSNSRSEMNVSTLELGDSALYLCASSLASTSGQETQYFGPGTRLLVL.

The gene calls are TRBV4-3 and TRBJ1-2, with D perhaps matching TRBD1 (6 bases). The germline V gene has CDR1 LGHNA and CDR2 YSLEER. V dropped 0 bases and J dropped 6 bases, with 8 bases sitting between them. The CDR3 covers 13 residues. For the CDR3, the DNA is TGCGCCAGCAGCCAAGATCAGGGGCATGGCTACACCTTC. This translates into CASSQDQGHGYTF.

This rearrangement joins TRBV5-5 to TRBJ1-1; possible D gene TRBD1, 5 bases. In germline, CDR1 is SGHKS, CDR2 YYEKEE (reference sequence). This CDR3 spans 14 amino acids. V was cut by 2 bases and J by 4 bases, with 12 bases left in between. The CDR3 loop is CASSFTGKTTEAFF. CDR3 in DNA: TGTGCCAGCAGCTTCACAGGAAAAACCACTGAAGCTTTCTTT.

The rearrangement joins TRBV27 to TRBJ1-2, with D perhaps TRBD1 (6 bases). Trimming shortened V by 2 bases and J by 8 bases, and 21 bases separated the two germline ends. The V gene's germline CDR1 is MNHEY and CDR2 SMNVEV (reference sequence). CDR3 length: 16 amino acids. The CDR3 sequence is CASSLTGRMVGRGYTF. The CDR3 nucleotides are TGTGCCAGCAGTTTAACAGGGAGAATGGTAGGACGCGGCTACACCTTC.

The J gene is TRBJ1-1, the V gene TRBV7-2, with D unresolved. The CDR3 spans 14 residues. The germline V gene has CDR1 SGHTA and CDR2 FQGNSA. V shed 0 bases and J shed 1 base, with 6 bases lying between them. CDR3 loop: CASSLAPGNTEAFF. DNA for the CDR3: TGTGCCAGCAGCTTAGCCCCGGGGAACACTGAAGCTTTCTTT.

The gene calls are TRBV4-3 and TRBJ1-3; 8 nucleotides align to TRBD1. CDR3 length: 16 residues. Unmatched junction bases numbered 1, after V lost 0 bases and J lost 0 bases. Germline CDR1 reads LGHNA; CDR2 reads YSLEER. The chain's CDR3 is CASSQDQGASGNTIYF. The CDR3 coding sequence is TGCGCCAGCAGCCAAGATCAGGGGGCCTCTGGAAACACCATATATTTT.

The chain links TRBV5-1 to TRBJ1-1; D remains ambiguous. The CDR3 length is 15 residues. CDR1 is SGHRS and CDR2 is YFSETQ in the germline V gene. Trimming removed 0 bases at V and 0 bases at J, with 9 bases between. CDR3 DNA: TGCGCCAGCAGCTTGGGTTCGGTTATGAACACTGAAGCTTTCTTT. Its translation is CASSLGSVMNTEAFF.